This T cell receptor (beta chain) was sequenced for a study of blood T cell repertoires in COVID-19. Study-level information: Specimens from acute and convalescent COVID-19 originated in the United States, Italy and Spain. PBMCs, B-cell-depleted T cells, or T cells were the source of the cDNA or gDNA that made up the material.

The CDR3 has 15 amino acids. Germline-derived CDR1 and CDR2 are SEHNR and FQNEAQ (reference sequence). Trimming took 4 bases from V and 0 from J, leaving 12 bases between them. Per the original data handling: For nucleated cells, counts were estimated from reference gene primer amplification. Profiling relied on immunoSEQ multiplex PCR, and the TCRdb table lists in-frame clones only, not all of them. V and J calls and clone size come straight from that table; D and trimming were deduced from the DNA. This table holds around 57,000 clones, about nine tenths found once. The receptor was derived from a man aged 45-60 years with active COVID-19. The sample taken for sequencing was peripheral blood. V is TRBV7-9 and J is TRBJ1-1; D is undetermined. The CDR3 region has the DNA TGTGCCAGCAGCTCCCCCGGGATGATGAACACTGAAGCTTTCTTT. Residues: CASSSPGMMNTEAFF.